The source of this TCR beta chain is a study of blood T cell repertoires in COVID-19. There are 16 residues in the CDR3. The germline V gene encodes CDR1 SNHLY and CDR2 FYNNEI. The J segment lost 3 bases and the V segment lost 4 bases, leaving 6 bases of the junction unmatched. The protocol was immunoSEQ multiplex PCR, while the TCRdb copy is restricted to in-frame clones and leaves out a portion. The table lists 350,000 to 400,000 clones, 88% of them singletons, with 1.2% in the top ten. This clonotype originated in a woman aged 18-30 years who had recovered from COVID-19. Sequenced input: PBMCs or T cells enriched from blood (not recorded which). The chain recombines TRBV2 with TRBJ2-3; 11 bases map to TRBD2. CDR3 region: CASSGASGGYTDTQYF. The CDR3 coding sequence is TGTGCCAGCAGTGGGGCTAGCGGGGGGTATACAGATACGCAGTATTTT. The whole variable domain, filled in from reference TRBV2 and TRBJ2-3, reads EPEVTQTPSHQVTQMGQEVILRCVPISNHLYFYWYRQILGQKVEFLVSFYNNEISEKSEIFDDQFSVERPDGSNFTLKIRSTKLEDSAMYFCASSGASGGYTDTQYFGPGTRLTVL.